This T cell receptor (beta chain) derives from a study of Ad26.COV2.S vaccination and SARS-CoV-2 variants (dated by TCRdb to the early 2020s). General notes on the study: Donors in the vaccine arm were drawn from COV1001, a multicentre, randomized, double-blind, placebo-controlled phase I-IIa trial testing Ad26.COV2.S in healthy adults. Trial participants were randomized into five groups of five, in which low-dose or high-dose Ad26.COV2.S was given once or twice, or placebo was given on both occasions. Blinding of investigators to trial group allocation was maintained during experiments and outcome assessment. Ad26.COV2.S was administered intramuscularly at a dose of 5x10^10 or 1x10^11 viral particles, either as one shot or as two shots given 56 days apart. A total of roughly 30 samples were included in the TCR-sequenced set, comprising some 20 Ad26.COV2.S vaccine recipients, 5 placebo recipients and 8 SARS-CoV-2 convalescent individuals. The specificity and breadth of SARS-CoV-2-reactive T cell receptors after Ad26.COV2.S vaccination were assessed by TCRbeta repertoire sequencing. Study-wide findings and limitations: Substantial breadth of spike-specific CD8+ and CD4+ T cell responses was reported after vaccination. Comparing responses between vaccine doses or regimens was not something the study was powered to do. Compared with placebo recipients, Ad26.COV2.S recipients showed higher spike-specific TCR breadth (P = 0.0014). According to the authors, total T cell responses may have been underestimated by the TCR breadth and depth analyses. Vaccine and placebo recipients had comparable non-spike TCR breadth, which fits with the vaccine containing only spike.

TCRbeta CDR3 regions were sequenced with the immunoSEQ Assay. After extraction, genomic DNA underwent amplification by bias-controlled multiplex PCR, followed by high-throughput sequencing. Processing in the source paper ran as follows. To quantify the absolute abundance of every unique TCRbeta CDR3 region, sequences were collapsed and filtered. T cell fraction was estimated by normalization of TCRbeta template counts to usable DNA, with usable DNA being measured through amplification of reference genes present in all nucleated cells. Repertoire TCRs were annotated as SARS-CoV-2-specific when V gene, CDR3 amino acid sequence and J gene were exactly matched to a known reactive TCR set. MIRA supplied the reference SARS-CoV-2 TCR set, which was filtered for enrichment in COVID-19-positive ImmuneCODE repertoires so that public or cross-reactive TCRs were removed. Using the MIRA antigens, annotated TCRs were further analysed by specific ORF or by position within an ORF. Breadth was defined as annotated unique rearrangements over total unique productive rearrangements; depth was the summed frequency of those rearrangements. Two-sided Wilcoxon rank-sum tests were applied when comparing TCR breadth between groups. TCRdb took this table from immuneACCESS and kept in-frame rearrangements with V and J called. Such tables lack part of the clones; where checked against another copy, unresolved V genes explain under half of the gap, and the rest is unexplained. D and trimming come from the DNA, and the V and J calls and clone size come from that table. The sample table shows about 350,000 clones, and 88% are seen once. 6.4% of the sample is taken by the ten largest.

With regard to this clone: Its antigen is unknown. The input lacks base qualities; no much larger clone sits a single base away.

Trimming at the junction amounts to 7 bases on V and 6 bases on J, and the germline ends lie 9 bases apart. The CDR3 numbers 11 residues from cysteine through phenylalanine. The DNA shown is the 33-base CDR3, in frame from base 1. CDR1 and CDR2 were assigned from the germline V gene (reference sequence) as DFQATT and SNEGSKA. What the treatment or condition label conveys for this sample: 19 received Ad26.COV2.S at low or high dose, single or two shots; 5 received placebo; per-sample allocation not given. Repertoires of vaccine and placebo recipients were sequenced from samples taken on day 63 after the first injection. Cohort 1b enrolled roughly 25 adults aged 18-55 years at a single site in Boston, USA, between 29 July and 7 August 2020. As a vaccine, Ad26.COV2.S was a replication-incompetent adenovirus type 26 vector that expressed a prefusion-stabilized SARS-CoV-2 spike protein derived from the original Wuhan strain.

This receptor was obtained from a person aged 18-65 years who received the Ad26.COV2.S COVID-19 vaccine or a placebo. The sample was peripheral blood, taken in a trial of Ad26.COV2.S vaccine versus placebo. The V and J genes are TRBV20-1 and TRBJ2-2; a confident D gene designation cannot be given. The DNA sequence is TGCAGTGACCCGTACCCCGGGGAGCTGTTTTTT. This is translated as CSDPYPGELFF.